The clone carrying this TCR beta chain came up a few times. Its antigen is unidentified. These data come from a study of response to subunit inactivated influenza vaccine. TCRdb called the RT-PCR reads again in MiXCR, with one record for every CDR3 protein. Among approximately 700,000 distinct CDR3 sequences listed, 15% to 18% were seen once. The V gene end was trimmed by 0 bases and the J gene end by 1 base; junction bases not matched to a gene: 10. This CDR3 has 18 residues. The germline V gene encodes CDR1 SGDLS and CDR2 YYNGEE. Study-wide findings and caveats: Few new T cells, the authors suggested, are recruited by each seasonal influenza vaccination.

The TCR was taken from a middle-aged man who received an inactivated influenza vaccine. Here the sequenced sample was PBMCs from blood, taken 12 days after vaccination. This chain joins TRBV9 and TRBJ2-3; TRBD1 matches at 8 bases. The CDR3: CASSVDFWGQDGTDTQYF. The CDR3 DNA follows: TGTGCCAGCAGCGTAGATTTTTGGGGACAGGATGGCACAGATACGCAGTATTTT.